This T cell receptor beta chain was sequenced for a study of blood T cell repertoires in COVID-19. As for the study in general: Acute-phase and convalescent COVID-19 samples originated in the United States, Italy and Spain.

This CDR3 region has 12 residues. The germline CDR1 and CDR2 sequences are GTSNPN and SVGIG (reference sequence). V shed 3 bases and J shed 0 bases, with 4 bases lying between them. Using immunoSEQ multiplex PCR, the repertoire was profiled, and TCRdb retains in-frame clones only, with some absent. The sample has about 80,000 clones; 80% to 85% are singletons. The sequencing input was peripheral blood. The clonotype originates from a woman between 70 and 85 years old with acute or convalescent COVID-19. V gene TRBV30 combines with J gene TRBJ2-3; D is unclear. Here the CDR3 reads CAWSGSTDTQYF. In nucleotides, the CDR3 is TGTGCCTGGAGCGGTAGCACAGATACGCAGTATTTT.